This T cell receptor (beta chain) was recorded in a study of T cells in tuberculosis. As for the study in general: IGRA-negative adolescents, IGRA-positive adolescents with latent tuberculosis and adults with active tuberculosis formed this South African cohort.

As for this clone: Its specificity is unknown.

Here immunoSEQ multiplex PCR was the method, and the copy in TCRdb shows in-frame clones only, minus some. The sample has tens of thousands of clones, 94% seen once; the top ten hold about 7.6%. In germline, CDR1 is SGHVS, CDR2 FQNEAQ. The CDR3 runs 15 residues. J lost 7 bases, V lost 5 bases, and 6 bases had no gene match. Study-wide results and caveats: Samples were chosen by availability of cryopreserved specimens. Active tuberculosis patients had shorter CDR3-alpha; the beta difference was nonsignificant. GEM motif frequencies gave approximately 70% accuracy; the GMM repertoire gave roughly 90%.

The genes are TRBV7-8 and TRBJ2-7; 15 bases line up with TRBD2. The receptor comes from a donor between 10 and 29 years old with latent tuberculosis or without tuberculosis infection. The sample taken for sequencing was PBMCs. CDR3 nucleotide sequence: TGTGCCAGCAGCCCGGGACTAGCGGGAGGATGGGAGCAGTACTTC. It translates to CASSPGLAGGWEQYF.